Below, 2 T cell receptor beta chains from the same sample are listed, as sequenced in a study of Ad26.COV2.S vaccination and SARS-CoV-2 variants. Described treatment: roughly 20 received Ad26.COV2.S at low or high dose, single or two shots; roughly five received placebo; per-sample allocation not given. Sample collection was performed on day 63 after the first vaccine or placebo injection. Assay: immunoSEQ multiplex PCR; the TCRdb copy retains only in-frame clones and omits some. This sample has 300,000 to 400,000 clones, with about 85% found just once. The sample here was peripheral blood, taken in a trial of Ad26.COV2.S vaccine versus placebo. These receptors all stem from a person aged 18-60 years who received the Ad26.COV2.S COVID-19 vaccine or a placebo.

The V and J genes are TRBV30 and TRBJ1-1; D is uncertain. V shed 0 bases and J shed 9 bases, with 5 bases lying between them. The CDR3 is made up of 10 amino acids. The germline V gene encodes CDR1 GTSNPN and CDR2 SVGIG (reference sequence). CDR3 in amino acids: CAWSVNQAFF. CDR3 nucleotide sequence: TGTGCCTGGAGTGTAAATCAAGCTTTCTTT.

The V call is TRBV7-9, the J call TRBJ1-5; no definite D call. This CDR3 has 13 amino acids. V was pared by 5 bases and J by 0 bases, with 5 bases between. Germline values: CDR1 SEHNR, CDR2 FQNEAQ (reference sequence). The CDR3 loop is CASSPYSNQPQHF. The CDR3 nucleotides read TGTGCCAGCAGCCCTTATAGCAATCAGCCCCAGCATTTT.